This T cell receptor beta chain appears in the sequencing data of a study of radiotherapy plus CTLA-4 blockade in lung cancer. Here immunoSEQ multiplex PCR was the method, and the copy in TCRdb shows in-frame clones only, minus some. The sample holds tens of thousands of clones, roughly 80% seen once. CDR1 SGHTA and CDR2 FQGNSA come from the germline V gene. CDR3 length: 14 amino acids. V was cut by 4 bases and J by 4 bases, with 13 bases left in between. The chain uses TRBV7-2 and TRBJ2-5; D is perhaps TRBD2 (6 bases). This TCR was recovered from a human donor with non-small cell lung cancer who had stable disease on radiotherapy plus ipilimumab. The sequenced sample was peripheral blood, obtained from a patient treated with radiotherapy plus ipilimumab. CDR3 amino acids: CASSSAGTLETQYF. DNA for the CDR3: TGTGCCAGCAGCTCAGCCGGGACTTTAGAGACCCAGTACTTC. The full variable domain, with the rest looked up from reference TRBV7-2 and TRBJ2-5, is GAGVSQSPSNKVTEKGKDVELRCDPISGHTALYWYRQSLGQGLEFLIYFQGNSAPDKSGLPSDRFSAERTGGSVSTLTIQRTQQEDSAVYLCASSSAGTLETQYFGPGTRLLVL.